This T cell receptor (beta chain) is drawn from a study of T cells in Graves' hyperthyroidism and ophthalmopathy. The source material, RNA transcripts, was used to amplify TCR beta CDR3 regions. A first-round RT-PCR of the TCR CDR3 used the HTBI primer set. TCRdb processed the multiplex PCR reads anew with MiXCR; each CDR3 protein has one entry. The sample holds about half a million distinct CDR3 sequences, approximately 24% seen once. The CDR3 totals 15 residues. V lost 5 bases to trimming and J lost 0 bases, with 13 bases between them. Looked up from germline, CDR1 is MDHEN and CDR2 is SYDVKM. This clonotype was observed many times.

The genes are TRBV28 and TRBJ1-1; a possible D gene is TRBD1 (5 bases). The sample comprised blood. This receptor was obtained from a woman aged 25-40 years with Graves' ophthalmopathy. The CDR3 DNA sequence: TGTGCCAGCAGTCTAGCCGGGGCGATGAACACTGAAGCTTTCTTT. Translating gives CASSLAGAMNTEAFF.